This T cell receptor (beta chain) was identified in a study of T cells after yellow fever vaccination. Trimming pared 1 base from V and 4 bases from J, leaving 5 bases between. This CDR3 is 11 amino acids long. In germline, CDR1 is SQVTM, CDR2 ANQGSEA. To note about this clonotype: Antigen: not known.

TCRdb reprocessed the 5' RACE reads with MiXCR, giving one entry per CDR3 protein. Among some 400,000 distinct CDR3 sequences, about 19% were seen once, and the ten largest hold roughly 19%. The study's findings and limits: Abundant clonotypes from the bulk population could have been carried over as contaminants into FACS-sorted repertoires. Weaker, the secondary response had a peak occurring faster, on day 5 versus 15. Post-booster repertoires again held most primary-vaccination clones (roughly 95% CD4, 85% to 90% CD8).

The sequencing used PBMCs, collected before the yellow fever booster vaccination. The gene calls are TRBV29-1 and TRBJ2-7; no clear D gene. The source of this sequence is a man aged 18 to 30 who received the YFV17D yellow fever vaccine. CDR3 sequence: CSVEVEYEQYF. In DNA form, the CDR3 reads TGCAGCGTTGAAGTGGAGTACGAGCAGTACTTC.